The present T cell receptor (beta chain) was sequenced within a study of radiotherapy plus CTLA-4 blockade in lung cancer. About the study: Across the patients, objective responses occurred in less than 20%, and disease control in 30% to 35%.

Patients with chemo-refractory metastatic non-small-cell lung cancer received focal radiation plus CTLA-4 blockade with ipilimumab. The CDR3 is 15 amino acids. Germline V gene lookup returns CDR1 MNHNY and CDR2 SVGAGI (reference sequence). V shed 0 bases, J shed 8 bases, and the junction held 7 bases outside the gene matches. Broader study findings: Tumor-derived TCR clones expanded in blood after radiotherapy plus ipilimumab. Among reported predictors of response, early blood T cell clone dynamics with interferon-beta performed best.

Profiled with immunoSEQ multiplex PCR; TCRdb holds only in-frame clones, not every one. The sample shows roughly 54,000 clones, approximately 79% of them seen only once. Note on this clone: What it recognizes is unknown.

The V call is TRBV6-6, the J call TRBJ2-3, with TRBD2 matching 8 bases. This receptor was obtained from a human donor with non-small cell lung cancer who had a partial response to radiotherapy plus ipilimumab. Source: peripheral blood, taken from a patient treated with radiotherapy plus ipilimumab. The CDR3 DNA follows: TGTGCCAGCAGTTACTCGGGCCTAGCGGGCTTTACGCAGTATTTT. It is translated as CASSYSGLAGFTQYF.